These 26 T cell receptor beta chains came from one sample sequenced in a study of neoadjuvant nivolumab and ipilimumab in lung cancer. TCRdb's copy holds only in-frame clones and misses some; the assay was immunoSEQ multiplex PCR. The data hold about 1,400 clones, with 60% to 80% observed a single time. The sequences come from tumor tissue, collected before neoadjuvant nivolumab, alone or with ipilimumab. These receptor sequences come from an adult with non-small cell lung cancer.

The chain recombines TRBV28 with TRBJ1-2; the D is unclear. The V end was cut by 3 bases, the J end by 0 bases, with 11 bases between. CDR3 length: 15 amino acids. Per the germline V gene, CDR1 is MDHEN and CDR2 is SYDVKM. The CDR3 sequence: CASSFETSTNYGYTF. The CDR3 DNA reads TGTGCCAGCAGTTTTGAAACCTCCACTAACTATGGCTACACCTTC.

The chain has TRBV7-2 and TRBJ2-1; D gene uncertain. The germline V and J ends were trimmed by 3 bases and 0 bases, with 3 bases remaining between them. This CDR3 is 13 amino acids long. Germline V gene data show CDR1 as SGHTA and CDR2 as FQGNSA. CDR3 amino acids: CASSFSSYNEQFF. The CDR3 nucleotides are TGTGCCAGCAGCTTTAGCTCCTACAATGAGCAGTTCTTC.

J is TRBJ2-7 and V is TRBV6-6; D gene uncertain. Germline CDR1 is MNHNY and CDR2 is SVGAGI (reference sequence). This CDR3 spans 14 amino acids. Trimming removed 10 bases at V and 2 bases at J, with 18 bases between. The CDR3: CATLLGRSAYEQYF. CDR3 DNA sequence: TGTGCCACCCTCCTAGGTCGGTCGGCCTACGAGCAGTACTTC.

The chain carries TRBV7-2 and TRBJ2-7, with D possibly matching TRBD2 (7 bases). CDR1 SGHTA and CDR2 FQGNSA come from the germline V gene. The CDR3 covers 16 residues. V lost 0 bases and J lost 4, with 16 bases in between. The CDR3 nucleotides are TGTGCCAGCAGCTTAGCGGGAGGGTTAACAGGGTACGAGCAGTACTTC. It encodes CASSLAGGLTGYEQYF.

The V call is TRBV29-1, the J call TRBJ1-2; possibly TRBD1 for D (5 bases). V dropped 4 bases and J dropped 7 bases, with 13 bases sitting between them. The CDR3 has 12 residues. Germline loops: CDR1 SQVTM, CDR2 ANQGSEA. The CDR3 coding sequence is TGCAGCGTTGCGCGGGGCGGGATTGGCTACACCTTC. Translation gives CSVARGGIGYTF.

The rearrangement joins TRBV7-2 to TRBJ2-7; unclear D gene. The V gene's germline CDR1 is SGHTA and CDR2 FQGNSA. The V and J ends lost 2 bases and 0 bases respectively, with 5 bases between them. The CDR3 has 13 amino acids. The CDR3 DNA reads TGTGCCAGCAGCTTAACGAGCTCCTACGAGCAGTACTTC. Translation: CASSLTSSYEQYF. The variable domain in full, with the rest retrieved from reference TRBV7-2 and TRBJ2-7, is GAGVSQSPSNKVTEKGKDVELRCDPISGHTALYWYRQSLGQGLEFLIYFQGNSAPDKSGLPSDRFSAERTGGSVSTLTIQRTQQEDSAVYLCASSLTSSYEQYFGPGTRLTVT.

V gene TRBV28 combines with J gene TRBJ2-5; TRBD2 is a possible D gene (6 bases). Germline loops: CDR1 MDHEN, CDR2 SYDVKM. The CDR3 extends over 14 amino acids. V lost 1 base, J lost 5 bases, and 11 bases lay in between. CDR3 protein: CASSLFGSRETQYF. CDR3 bases: TGTGCCAGCAGTTTATTCGGGAGTCGTGAGACCCAGTACTTC.

V gene TRBV2 combines with J gene TRBJ1-5; TRBD1 aligns across 8 bases. V was clipped by 4 bases and J by 4 bases; unmatched bases: 3. There are 14 residues in the CDR3. Germline V gene sequence: CDR1 SNHLY, CDR2 FYNNEI. The CDR3 loop is CASSGDRRNQPQHF. CDR3 sequence (DNA): TGTGCCAGCAGTGGGGACAGGCGGAATCAGCCCCAGCATTTT.

The genes are TRBV25-1 and TRBJ2-5; TRBD2 matches 12 bases. The CDR3 runs 18 residues. Germline V gene sequence: CDR1 MGHDK, CDR2 SYGVNS. The V segment lost 2 bases and the J segment 0 bases; nucleotides outside the gene matches: 7. The chain's CDR3 is CASSEPRTSGIYQETQYF. For the CDR3, the DNA is TGTGCCAGCAGTGAACCTCGGACTAGCGGGATATACCAAGAGACCCAGTACTTC.

V usage is TRBV19 and J usage is TRBJ2-7; D is unresolved. CDR3 length: 14 amino acids. Germline lookup yields CDR1 LNHDA and CDR2 SQIVND (reference sequence). Trimming shortened V by 7 bases and J by 0 bases, and 13 bases separated the two germline ends. This CDR3 reads CASILKVHSYEQYF. In DNA, the CDR3 is TGTGCCAGTATCCTAAAAGTCCACTCCTACGAGCAGTACTTC.

The rearrangement links TRBV10-3 to TRBJ1-5; perhaps TRBD1 as D (6 bases). V was clipped by 10 bases and J by 1 base, with 11 bases between them. The CDR3 runs 13 residues. In germline, CDR1 is ENHRY, CDR2 SYGVKD. CDR3 in DNA: TGTGCCACCAACAGGGAAAGCAATCAGCCCCAGCATTTT. It translates to CATNRESNQPQHF.

This chain links TRBV28 with TRBJ1-2, with D perhaps matching TRBD1 (6 bases). The CDR3 length is 16 residues. Trimming removed 3 bases at V and 4 bases at J, with 18 bases between. The germline V gene has CDR1 MDHEN and CDR2 SYDVKM. The CDR3 region is CASSFISGGAGYGYTF. The CDR3 DNA reads TGTGCCAGCAGTTTTATATCGGGGGGCGCAGGCTATGGCTACACCTTC.

The rearrangement links TRBV2 to TRBJ2-5; D might be TRBD1 (5 bases). Trimming took off 6 bases at V and 3 bases at J, with 5 bases between the two ends. The CDR3 sequence is 11 residues long. Germline assignment: CDR1 SNHLY and CDR2 FYNNEI. The CDR3 DNA sequence: TGTGCCAGCAGGACAGAAGAGACCCAGTACTTC. This sequence encodes CASRTEETQYF.

The table lists this clone with a few counts. The chain couples TRBV5-1 to TRBJ1-2, with D possibly TRBD1 on 6 matching bases. The CDR3 covers 14 residues. Deletions cut 6 bases from V and 0 bases from J, with 12 bases between. Germline V gene data show CDR1 as SGHRS and CDR2 as YFSETQ. The CDR3 DNA follows: TGCGCCAGCAATCTGGACAGCTCTAACTATGGCTACACCTTC. Amino acids: CASNLDSSNYGYTF. Full variable domain (rest looked up from reference TRBV5-1 and TRBJ1-2): KAGVTQTPRYLIKTRGQQVTLSCSPISGHRSVSWYQQTPGQGLQFLFEYFSETQRNKGNFPGRFSGRQFSNSRSEMNVSTLELGDSALYLCASNLDSSNYGYTFGSGTRLTVV.

This clone was counted only a few times. The chain carries TRBV6-5 and TRBJ2-7, with a weak D call TRBD1 (5 bases). The CDR3 spans 13 residues. In germline, CDR1 is MNHEY, CDR2 SVGAGI. Trimming left V 4 bases short and J 1 base short, with 8 bases between. The CDR3 sequence is CASSSTDSYEQYF. DNA of the CDR3: TGTGCCAGCAGTTCGACAGATTCCTACGAGCAGTACTTC.

The chain employs TRBV30 and TRBJ2-1; maybe TRBD1 (5 bases). Trimming removed 8 bases from V and 1 base from J, with 15 bases in between. Germline loops: CDR1 GTSNPN, CDR2 SVGIG (reference sequence). The CDR3 loop spans 14 amino acids. CDR3 bases: TGTGCCCAGGCAGGGCAAATTTCCTACAATGAGCAGTTCTTC. It yields the protein CAQAGQISYNEQFF. The full variable domain, in which reference TRBV30 and TRBJ2-1 provide the parts outside the CDR3, is SQTIHQWPATLVQPVGSPLSLECTVEGTSNPNLYWYRQAAGRGLQLLFYSVGIGQISSEVPQNLSASRPQDRQFILSSKKLLLSDSGFYLCAQAGQISYNEQFFGPGTRLTVL.

The chain has TRBV29-1 and TRBJ1-4; tentative D call: TRBD1 (5 bases). The CDR3 extends over 16 amino acids. In germline, CDR1 is SQVTM, CDR2 ANQGSEA. V was shortened by 6 bases and J by 7 bases, with 24 bases between the two germline ends. The CDR3 nucleotides are TGCAGCGTCGGCGGAGAGGGTCGGGGGTTTAGTGAAAAACTGTTTTTT. Protein product: CSVGGEGRGFSEKLFF.

There are a few counts of this clone. The rearrangement joins TRBV5-1 to TRBJ1-2; possibly TRBD1 for D (5 bases). The CDR3 totals 13 residues. V was clipped by 4 bases and J by 5 bases, with 12 bases between them. Germline CDR1 is SGHRS and CDR2 is YFSETQ. For the CDR3, the DNA is TGCGCCAGCAGCCCGACAGAAAGGTATGGCTACACCTTC. This sequence encodes CASSPTERYGYTF.

The CDR3 region has the DNA TGTGCCAGCAGCTTAGACAGGTTGAATACGCAGTATTTT. It yields the protein CASSLDRLNTQYF. V and J are TRBV7-2 and TRBJ2-3, with D possibly TRBD1 on 5 matching bases. Between the trimmed V and J ends, which lost 1 base and 7 bases, there was a span of 9 bases. CDR3 size: 13 residues. CDR1 is SGHTA and CDR2 is FQGNSA in the germline V gene. The full variable domain, rest sourced from reference TRBV7-2 and TRBJ2-3, is GAGVSQSPSNKVTEKGKDVELRCDPISGHTALYWYRQSLGQGLEFLIYFQGNSAPDKSGLPSDRFSAERTGGSVSTLTIQRTQQEDSAVYLCASSLDRLNTQYFGPGTRLTVL.

V and J are TRBV27 and TRBJ2-7, with a possible D match to TRBD2 (6 bases). The CDR3 has 14 amino acids. Germline V gene sequence: CDR1 MNHEY, CDR2 SMNVEV (reference sequence). Trimming removed 3 bases from V and 5 bases from J, with 14 bases in between. In nucleotides, the CDR3 is TGTGCCAGCAGTTTCCTCCGGGACTCGGACGAGCAGTACTTC. Translation: CASSFLRDSDEQYF.

The chain employs TRBV4-2 and TRBJ2-1; D unclear. Germline V gives CDR1 LGHNA, CDR2 YNFKEQ. The CDR3 is 13 residues long. The V and J ends lost 0 bases and 11 bases respectively, with 11 bases between them. CDR3: CASSQDSPAKQFF. CDR3 nucleotide sequence: TGTGCCAGCAGCCAAGATTCGCCAGCCAAGCAGTTCTTC.

The chain links TRBV28 to TRBJ2-2, with D unresolved. This CDR3 is 12 amino acids long. Per the germline V gene, CDR1 is MDHEN and CDR2 is SYDVKM. V lost 5 bases and J lost 5, with 6 bases in between. The CDR3 protein is CASSLVTGELFF. In DNA form, the CDR3 reads TGTGCCAGCAGTCTAGTGACCGGGGAGCTGTTTTTT.

The chain joins TRBV2 to TRBJ1-4; no reliable D call. V gave up 3 bases and J gave up 4 bases, with 6 bases separating them. Germline lookup yields CDR1 SNHLY and CDR2 FYNNEI. The CDR3 totals 13 residues. The CDR3 DNA follows: TGTGCCAGCAGTGATTGGGGTAATGAAAAACTGTTTTTT. This sequence encodes CASSDWGNEKLFF.

The chain carries TRBV25-1 and TRBJ2-1, with 8 bases aligning to TRBD1. J gave up 6 bases and V 10 bases, and 11 bases lay outside the gene matches. The CDR3 spans 14 residues. Germline CDR1 reads MGHDK; CDR2 reads SYGVNS. CDR3 bases: TGTGCCACCACCTCAGGGGGCTGGCCCAATGAGCAGTTCTTC. It translates to CATTSGGWPNEQFF.

The chain is built from TRBV2 and TRBJ2-3, with 10 bases matching TRBD2. The V segment lost 10 bases and the J segment 4 bases; nucleotides outside the gene matches: 8. The CDR3 consists of 14 residues. From germline, CDR1 is SNHLY and CDR2 FYNNEI. CDR3 protein: CATPASGSADTQYF. The CDR3 nucleotides read TGTGCCACCCCAGCTAGCGGGAGTGCAGATACGCAGTATTTT.

The rearrangement links TRBV19 to TRBJ1-1; 8 nucleotides match TRBD1. V gave up 6 bases and J gave up 4 bases; unmatched junction bases: 7. Germline V gene data show CDR1 as LNHDA and CDR2 as SQIVND (reference sequence). The length of the CDR3 is 14 residues. This chain's CDR3 is CASRTTGVGTEAFF. DNA of the CDR3: TGTGCCAGTAGGACGACAGGGGTAGGCACTGAAGCTTTCTTT. Full variable domain (missing parts from reference TRBV19 and TRBJ1-1): DGGITQSPKYLFRKEGQNVTLSCEQNLNHDAMYWYRQDPGQGLRLIYYSQIVNDFQKGDIAEGYSVSREKKESFPLTVTSAQKNPTAFYLCASRTTGVGTEAFFGQGTRLTVV.